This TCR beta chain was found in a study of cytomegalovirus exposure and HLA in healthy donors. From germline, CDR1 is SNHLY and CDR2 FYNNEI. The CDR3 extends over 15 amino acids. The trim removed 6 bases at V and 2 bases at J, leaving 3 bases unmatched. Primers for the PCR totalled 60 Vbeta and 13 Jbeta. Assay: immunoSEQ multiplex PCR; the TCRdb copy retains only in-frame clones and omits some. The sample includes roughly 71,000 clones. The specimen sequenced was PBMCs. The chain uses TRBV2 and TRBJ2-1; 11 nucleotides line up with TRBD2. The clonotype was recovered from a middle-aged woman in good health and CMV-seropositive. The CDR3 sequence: CASRWGLAAYNEQFF. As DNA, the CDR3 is TGTGCCAGCAGGTGGGGACTAGCGGCCTACAATGAGCAGTTCTTC.